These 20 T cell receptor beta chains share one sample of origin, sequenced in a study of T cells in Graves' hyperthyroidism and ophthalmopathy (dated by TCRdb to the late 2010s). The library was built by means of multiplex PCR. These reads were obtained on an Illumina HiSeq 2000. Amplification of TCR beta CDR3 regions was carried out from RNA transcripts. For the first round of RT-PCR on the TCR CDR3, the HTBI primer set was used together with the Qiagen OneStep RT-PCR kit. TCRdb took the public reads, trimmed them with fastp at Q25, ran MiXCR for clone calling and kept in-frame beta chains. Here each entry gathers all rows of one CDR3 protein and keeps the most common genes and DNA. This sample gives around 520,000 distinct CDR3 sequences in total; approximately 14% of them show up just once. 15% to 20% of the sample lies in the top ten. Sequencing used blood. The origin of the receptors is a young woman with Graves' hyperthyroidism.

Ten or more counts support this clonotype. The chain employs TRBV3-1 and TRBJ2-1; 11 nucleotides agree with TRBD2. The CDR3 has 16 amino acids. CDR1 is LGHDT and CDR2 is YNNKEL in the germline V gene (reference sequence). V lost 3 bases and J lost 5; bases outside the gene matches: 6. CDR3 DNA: TGTGCCAGCAGCCATCAGCTGGGACTAGCGGACAATGAGCAGTTCTTC. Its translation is CASSHQLGLADNEQFF.

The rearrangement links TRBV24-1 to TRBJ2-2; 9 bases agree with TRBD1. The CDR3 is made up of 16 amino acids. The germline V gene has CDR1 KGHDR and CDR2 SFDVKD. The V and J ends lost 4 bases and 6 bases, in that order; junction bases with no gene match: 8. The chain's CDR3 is CATSDRTGAEAGELFF. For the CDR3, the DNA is TGTGCCACCAGTGACAGGACAGGGGCCGAGGCCGGGGAGCTGTTTTTT.

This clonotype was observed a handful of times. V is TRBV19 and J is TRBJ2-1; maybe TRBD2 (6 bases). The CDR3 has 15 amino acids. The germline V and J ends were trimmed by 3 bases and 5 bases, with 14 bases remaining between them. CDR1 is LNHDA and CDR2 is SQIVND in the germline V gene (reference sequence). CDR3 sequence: CASSMKAGIHNEQFF. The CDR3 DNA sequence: TGTGCCAGTAGTATGAAAGCGGGCATCCACAATGAGCAGTTCTTC.

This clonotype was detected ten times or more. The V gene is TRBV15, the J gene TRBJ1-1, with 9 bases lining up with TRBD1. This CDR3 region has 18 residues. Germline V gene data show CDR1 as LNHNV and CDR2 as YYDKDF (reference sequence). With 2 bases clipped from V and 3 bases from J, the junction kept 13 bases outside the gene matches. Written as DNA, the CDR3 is TGTGCCACCAGCAGAACACAGGGGGCACGGCTACCCCACACTGAAGCTTTCTTT. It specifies CATSRTQGARLPHTEAFF.

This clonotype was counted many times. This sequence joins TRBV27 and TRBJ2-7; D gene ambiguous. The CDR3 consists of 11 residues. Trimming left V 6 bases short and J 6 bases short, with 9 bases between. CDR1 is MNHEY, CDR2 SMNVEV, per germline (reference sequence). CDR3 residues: CASRPPCEQYF. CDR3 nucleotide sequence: TGTGCCAGCAGACCCCCGTGCGAGCAGTACTTC.

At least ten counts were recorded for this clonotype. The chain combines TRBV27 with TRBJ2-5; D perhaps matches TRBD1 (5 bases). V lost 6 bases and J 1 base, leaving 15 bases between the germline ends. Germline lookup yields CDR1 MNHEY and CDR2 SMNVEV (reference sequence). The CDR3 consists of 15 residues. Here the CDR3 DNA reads TGTGCCAGCAGGAGACAGATGGGGATCCAAGAGACCCAGTACTTC. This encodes CASRRQMGIQETQYF.

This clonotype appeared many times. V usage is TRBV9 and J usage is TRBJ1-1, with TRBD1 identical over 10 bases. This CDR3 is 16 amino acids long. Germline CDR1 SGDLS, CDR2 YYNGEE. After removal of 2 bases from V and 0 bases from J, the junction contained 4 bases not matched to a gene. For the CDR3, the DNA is TGTGCCAGCAGCGTGGGGACAGGGGTAATGAACACTGAAGCTTTCTTT. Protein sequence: CASSVGTGVMNTEAFF.

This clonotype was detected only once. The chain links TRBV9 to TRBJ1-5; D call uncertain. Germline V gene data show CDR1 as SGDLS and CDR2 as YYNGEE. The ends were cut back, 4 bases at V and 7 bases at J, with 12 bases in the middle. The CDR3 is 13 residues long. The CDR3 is CASSQVGEQPQHF. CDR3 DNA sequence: TGTGCCAGCAGCCAAGTTGGCGAGCAGCCCCAGCATTTT.

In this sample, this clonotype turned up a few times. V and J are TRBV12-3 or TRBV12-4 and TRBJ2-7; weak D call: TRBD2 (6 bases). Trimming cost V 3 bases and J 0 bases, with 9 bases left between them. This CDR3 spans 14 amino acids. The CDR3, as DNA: TGTGCCAGCAGTTTTAGGCGGGACTCCTACGAGCAGTACTTC. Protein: CASSFRRDSYEQYF.

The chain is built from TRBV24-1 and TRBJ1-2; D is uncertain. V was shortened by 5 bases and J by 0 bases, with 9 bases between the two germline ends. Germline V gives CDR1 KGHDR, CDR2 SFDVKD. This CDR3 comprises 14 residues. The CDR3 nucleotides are TGTGCCACCAGTGTTTCGGAGACTAACTATGGCTACACCTTC. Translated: CATSVSETNYGYTF.

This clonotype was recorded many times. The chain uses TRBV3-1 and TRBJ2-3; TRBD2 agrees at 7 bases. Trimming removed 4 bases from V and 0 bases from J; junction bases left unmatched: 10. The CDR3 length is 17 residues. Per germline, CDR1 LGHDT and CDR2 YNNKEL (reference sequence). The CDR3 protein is CASSPTLAEVSTDTQYF. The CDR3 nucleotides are TGTGCCAGCAGCCCCACCCTAGCGGAGGTTAGCACAGATACGCAGTATTTT.

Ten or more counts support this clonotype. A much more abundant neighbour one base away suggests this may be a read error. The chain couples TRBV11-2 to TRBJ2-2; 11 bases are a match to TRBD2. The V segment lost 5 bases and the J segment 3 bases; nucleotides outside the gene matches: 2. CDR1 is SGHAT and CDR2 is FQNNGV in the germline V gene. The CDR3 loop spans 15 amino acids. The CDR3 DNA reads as TGTGCCAGCAGCAAGGGACTAGCGGACACCGGGGAGCTGTTTTTT. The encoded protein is CASSKGLADTGELFF.

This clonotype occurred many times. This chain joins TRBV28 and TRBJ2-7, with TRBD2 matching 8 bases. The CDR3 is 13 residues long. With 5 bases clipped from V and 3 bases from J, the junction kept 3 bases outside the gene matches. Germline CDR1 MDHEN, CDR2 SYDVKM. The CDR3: CASSRTSSYEQYF. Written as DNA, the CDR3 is TGTGCCAGCAGTAGGACTAGCAGCTACGAGCAGTACTTC.

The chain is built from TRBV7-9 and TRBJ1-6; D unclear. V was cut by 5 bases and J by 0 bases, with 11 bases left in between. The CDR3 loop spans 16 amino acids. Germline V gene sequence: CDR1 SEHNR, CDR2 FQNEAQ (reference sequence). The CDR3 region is CASSLTYISYNSPLHF. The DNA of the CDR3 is TGTGCCAGCAGCCTCACCTATATCTCCTATAATTCACCCCTCCACTTT.

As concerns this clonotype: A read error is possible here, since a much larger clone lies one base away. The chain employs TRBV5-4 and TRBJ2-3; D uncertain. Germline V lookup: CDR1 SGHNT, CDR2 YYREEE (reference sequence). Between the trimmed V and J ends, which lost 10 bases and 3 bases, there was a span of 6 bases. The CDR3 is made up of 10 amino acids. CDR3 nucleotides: TGTGCCGGACCGACAGATACGCAGTATTTT. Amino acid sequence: CAGPTDTQYF.

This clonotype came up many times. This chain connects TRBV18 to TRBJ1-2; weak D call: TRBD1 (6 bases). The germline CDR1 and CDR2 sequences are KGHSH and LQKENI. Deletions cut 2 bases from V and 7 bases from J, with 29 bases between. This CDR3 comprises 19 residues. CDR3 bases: TGTGCCAGCTCACCATTTCCCGGGGACGGGACAAATACCCGAGGTGGCTACACCTTC. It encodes CASSPFPGDGTNTRGGYTF.

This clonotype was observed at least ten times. CDR3: CAWSYSLGSNQPQHF. The CDR3 region has the DNA TGTGCCTGGAGTTACTCCCTGGGGAGCAATCAGCCCCAGCATTTT. The chain employs TRBV30 and TRBJ1-5; D is unclear. CDR1 and CDR2 from the germline V gene are GTSNPN and SVGIG (reference sequence). V was clipped by 2 bases and J by 1 base, with 12 bases between them. CDR3 size: 15 residues.

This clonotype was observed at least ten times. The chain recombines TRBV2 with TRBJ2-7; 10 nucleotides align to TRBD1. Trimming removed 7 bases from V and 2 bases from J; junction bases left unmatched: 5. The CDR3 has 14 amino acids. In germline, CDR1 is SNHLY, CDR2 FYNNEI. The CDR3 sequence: CASMRGQGTYEQYF. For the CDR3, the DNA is TGTGCCAGCATGAGGGGACAGGGGACCTACGAGCAGTACTTC.

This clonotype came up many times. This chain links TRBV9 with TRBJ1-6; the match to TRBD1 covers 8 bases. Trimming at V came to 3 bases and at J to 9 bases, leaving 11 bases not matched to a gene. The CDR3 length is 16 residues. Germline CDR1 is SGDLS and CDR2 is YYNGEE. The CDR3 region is CASSGKRTGSSSPLHF. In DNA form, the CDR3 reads TGTGCCAGCAGCGGCAAGAGGACAGGGTCCAGTTCACCCCTCCACTTT.

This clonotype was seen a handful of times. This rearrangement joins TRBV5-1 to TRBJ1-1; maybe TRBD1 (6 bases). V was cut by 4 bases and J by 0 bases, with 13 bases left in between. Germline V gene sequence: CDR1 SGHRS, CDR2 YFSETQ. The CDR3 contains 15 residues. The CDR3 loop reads CASSVDRYMNTEAFF. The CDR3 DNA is TGCGCCAGCAGCGTGGACAGATATATGAACACTGAAGCTTTCTTT.